This entry lists 26 T cell receptor beta chains sequenced from one sample in a study of shared clonotypes between healthy human individuals. Sequenced by immunoSEQ multiplex PCR; TCRdb stores in-frame clones only, minus some. The sample holds about 2,500,000 clones; more than 90% are singletons and the top ten take around 0.14%. The specimen sequenced was naive CD4+ T cells sorted from blood. Subset described: CD45RA+ positively selected. The origin of the receptors is a man aged 18-30 years in good health.

The chain has TRBV6-5 and TRBJ2-5, with a weak D call TRBD1 (5 bases). The CDR3 loop spans 12 amino acids. V was trimmed by 8 bases and J by 7 bases, leaving 14 bases between them. Germline V gives CDR1 MNHEY, CDR2 SVGAGI. The chain's CDR3 is CASSQGLGTQYF. In DNA, the CDR3 is TGTGCCAGCTCCCAGGGATTGGGGACCCAGTACTTC.

This rearrangement joins TRBV7-2 to TRBJ2-3, with no clear D. Germline V gives CDR1 SGHTA, CDR2 FQGNSA. Trimming removed 5 bases from V and 9 bases from J, with 9 bases in between. The CDR3 spans 11 residues. The CDR3: CASSALQTQYF. The CDR3 DNA sequence: TGTGCCAGCAGCGCCCTCCAGACGCAGTATTTT.

The V gene is TRBV6-4, the J gene TRBJ1-1, with 7 positions matching TRBD1. Trimming removed 4 bases from V and 5 bases from J; junction bases left unmatched: 10. The CDR3 extends over 15 amino acids. Germline assignment: CDR1 MRHNA and CDR2 SNTAGT. This CDR3 reads CASSATGDDRTEAFF. Here the CDR3 DNA reads TGTGCCAGCAGTGCCACAGGGGACGATAGGACTGAAGCTTTCTTT.

This rearrangement joins TRBV2 to TRBJ1-6; D uncertain. Trimming took 8 bases from V and 8 from J, leaving 13 bases between them. Germline V gene data show CDR1 as SNHLY and CDR2 as FYNNEI. The CDR3 runs 13 residues. The CDR3 region is CASAQIRDSPLHF. DNA of the CDR3: TGTGCCAGCGCACAGATAAGGGATTCACCCCTCCACTTT.

The CDR3 DNA reads TGTGCCAGCAGCTTGGGAGGGCTTGAAGAGACCCAGTACTTC. Encoded protein: CASSLGGLEETQYF. The rearrangement links TRBV5-4 to TRBJ2-5, with a tentative D call TRBD2 (5 bases). The CDR3 length is 14 residues. Trimming cost V 0 bases and J 3 bases, with 9 bases left between them. CDR1 SGHNT and CDR2 YYREEE come from the germline V gene (reference sequence).

The chain employs TRBV6-1 and TRBJ2-5; TRBD2 might be the D (6 bases). The CDR3 contains 15 residues. V shed 5 bases and J shed 5 bases, with 18 bases lying between them. The germline CDR1 and CDR2 sequences are MNHNS and SASEGT. The CDR3 sequence is CASSWYTRGTETQYF. DNA for the CDR3: TGTGCCAGCAGTTGGTACACGCGGGGAACGGAGACCCAGTACTTC.

This clone has more than one count but fewer than ten. The chain uses TRBV6-5 and TRBJ2-2; D is ambiguous. The CDR3 has 12 residues. Trimming pared 7 bases from V and 5 bases from J, leaving 8 bases between. Germline CDR1 is MNHEY and CDR2 is SVGAGI. In DNA form, the CDR3 reads TGTGCCAGCATTGGCCTGACCGGGGAGCTGTTTTTT. This translates into CASIGLTGELFF.

This chain connects TRBV2 to TRBJ2-5; D unclear. Germline CDR1 and CDR2: SNHLY and FYNNEI. This CDR3 has 10 amino acids. V was cut by 6 bases and J by 6 bases, with 5 bases left in between. This chain's CDR3 is CASRSKTQYF. As DNA, the CDR3 is TGTGCCAGCAGGTCCAAGACCCAGTACTTC.

The genes are TRBV5-1 and TRBJ2-2; weak D call: TRBD1 (6 bases). Germline CDR1 and CDR2: SGHRS and YFSETQ. The CDR3 contains 16 residues. V lost 4 bases and J lost 5, with 18 bases in between. In DNA, the CDR3 is TGCGCCAGCAGCCCTCGCAGCTCTCAGGGGACCGGGGAGCTGTTTTTT. This translates into CASSPRSSQGTGELFF.

The gene calls are TRBV6-1 and TRBJ2-5, with D possibly TRBD1 on 6 matching bases. Looked up from germline, CDR1 is MNHNS and CDR2 is SASEGT. This CDR3 has 14 residues. Between the trimmed V and J ends, which lost 8 bases and 4 bases, there was a span of 17 bases. CDR3 loop: CASSIGNRAETQYF. CDR3 coding DNA: TGTGCCAGCTCCATAGGGAACAGGGCAGAGACCCAGTACTTC.

The CDR3: CASSYKPGAFGELFF. As DNA, the CDR3 is TGTGCCAGCAGTTACAAACCAGGGGCGTTCGGGGAGCTGTTTTTT. This rearrangement joins TRBV6-5 to TRBJ2-2; D may be TRBD1 (6 bases). CDR1 is MNHEY and CDR2 is SVGAGI in the germline V gene. This CDR3 is 15 amino acids long. Trimming took off 2 bases at V and 7 bases at J, with 14 bases between the two ends.

The CDR3 bases are TGTGCCAGCAGCCGCGGACAGGAAGGGAACTACGAGCAGTACTTC. It encodes CASSRGQEGNYEQYF. V usage is TRBV6-5 and J usage is TRBJ2-7, with 7 bases that match TRBD1. The CDR3 loop spans 15 amino acids. Germline values: CDR1 MNHEY, CDR2 SVGAGI. V was pared by 6 bases and J by 3 bases, with 11 bases of the junction left unmatched.

The rearrangement joins TRBV5-6 to TRBJ1-2; 7 bases agree with TRBD1. This CDR3 spans 14 amino acids. Trimming removed 4 bases from V and 7 bases from J; junction bases left unmatched: 10. Germline loops: CDR1 SGHDT, CDR2 YYEEEE. CDR3 sequence: CASSTQTGFFGYTF. The CDR3 region has the DNA TGTGCCAGCAGCACCCAGACAGGGTTTTTTGGCTACACCTTC.

V gene TRBV4-1 combines with J gene TRBJ2-7, with 9 bases that match TRBD2. The CDR3 is 16 amino acids. Germline CDR1 and CDR2: MGHRA and YSYEKL. V shed 4 bases and J 0 bases; nucleotides not matched to a gene: 7. CDR3 protein: CASSLGGGGGSYEQYF. The CDR3 coding sequence is TGCGCCAGCAGCCTAGGAGGCGGGGGGGGCTCCTACGAGCAGTACTTC.

This sequence joins TRBV6-1 and TRBJ1-1; 8 nucleotides match TRBD1. The CDR3 has 15 residues. J was trimmed by 3 bases and V by 8 bases; bases with no gene match: 11. The germline V gene has CDR1 MNHNS and CDR2 SASEGT. The CDR3 sequence: CASGLFPGQDTEAFF. CDR3 in DNA: TGTGCCAGCGGTCTCTTTCCGGGACAGGACACTGAAGCTTTCTTT.

The rearrangement uses TRBV21-1 and TRBJ2-3; the D call in the table, TRBD2, was not verified against the DNA. TRBV21-1 is a pseudogene. The CDR3 consists of 18 residues. The CDR3 bases are TGTGCCAGCAGCAAACAAACCCCTAGCGGGATGGGTACAGATACGCAGTATTTT. Protein product: CASSKQTPSGMGTDTQYF.

The chain has TRBV19 and TRBJ1-1; no definite D call. Trimming removed 7 bases from V and 2 bases from J, with 8 bases in between. This CDR3 has 12 amino acids. Germline V gene lookup returns CDR1 LNHDA and CDR2 SQIVND (reference sequence). CDR3 region: CASTARNTEAFF. In nucleotides, the CDR3 is TGTGCCAGTACGGCCCGCAACACTGAAGCTTTCTTT.

The chain uses TRBV6-5 and TRBJ2-5; no clear D gene. Germline assignment: CDR1 MNHEY and CDR2 SVGAGI. With 6 bases removed from V and 3 bases from J, the gap between germline ends came to 11 bases. The CDR3 contains 13 residues. CDR3 amino acids: CASRQRVKETQYF. As DNA, the CDR3 is TGTGCCAGCAGACAACGAGTCAAAGAGACCCAGTACTTC.

On this clone: This CDR3 is also generated by other DNA sequences in the sample. V and J are TRBV7-2 and TRBJ2-7; D remains ambiguous. Germline V CDR1 and CDR2: SGHTA, FQGNSA. The V and J ends lost 3 bases and 4 bases respectively, with 13 bases between them. The CDR3 has 14 amino acids. CDR3 sequence reads: CASSLENGAYEQYF. The CDR3 nucleotides are TGTGCCAGCAGCTTGGAGAACGGTGCATACGAGCAGTACTTC.

The chain's CDR3 is CASSFLGKQAEKLFF. The CDR3, as DNA: TGTGCCAGTAGTTTTCTCGGGAAGCAAGCTGAAAAACTGTTTTTT. This chain uses TRBV19 with TRBJ1-4; D is uncertain. This CDR3 is built from 15 residues. The V end was cut by 5 bases, the J end by 7 bases, with 17 bases between. In germline, CDR1 is LNHDA, CDR2 SQIVND (reference sequence).

The chain combines TRBV5-1 with TRBJ2-7; the match to TRBD1 covers 9 bases. Germline V gene data show CDR1 as SGHRS and CDR2 as YFSETQ. This CDR3 contains 18 residues. V was clipped by 3 bases and J by 5 bases; unmatched bases: 18. The CDR3 loop is CASSSSLSPGQGGNEQYF. Here the CDR3 DNA reads TGCGCCAGCAGCTCATCGCTGAGCCCGGGACAGGGTGGAAACGAGCAGTACTTC.

The chain joins TRBV15 to TRBJ1-2; 9 nucleotides match TRBD1. This CDR3 comprises 17 residues. V shed 5 bases, J shed 2 bases, and the junction held 12 bases outside the gene matches. Germline lookup yields CDR1 LNHNV and CDR2 YYDKDF (reference sequence). The CDR3 nucleotides read TGTGCCACCAGCGGACACCGGAGGACAGGGGCAAACTATGGCTACACCTTC. Residues: CATSGHRRTGANYGYTF.

V usage is TRBV5-4 and J usage is TRBJ2-7, with 9 bases that match TRBD2. The ends lost 0 bases at V and 6 bases at J; junction bases unmatched: 16. The CDR3 sequence is 18 residues long. CDR1 is SGHNT, CDR2 YYREEE, per germline (reference sequence). The CDR3 DNA reads as TGTGCCAGCAGCTTGGGGGGGCGTGCTAGCGGGATCCTCCTCGAGCAGTACTTC. Its protein is CASSLGGRASGILLEQYF.

To note about this clone: The same CDR3 also results from other DNA sequences found in this sample. The V gene is TRBV6-5, the J gene TRBJ2-6, with D unclear. Trimming took 5 bases from V and 1 from J, leaving 6 bases between them. The germline V gene has CDR1 MNHEY and CDR2 SVGAGI. The CDR3 totals 14 residues. The CDR3 region is CASSTGSGANVLTF. In DNA form, the CDR3 reads TGTGCCAGCAGTACCGGGTCTGGGGCCAACGTCCTGACTTTC.

This rearrangement joins TRBV7-2 to TRBJ2-3; TRBD2 matches 11 bases. CDR1 SGHTA and CDR2 FQGNSA come from the germline V gene. CDR3 length equals 14 residues. J lost 6 bases, V lost 5 bases, and 4 bases had no gene match. DNA of the CDR3: TGTGCCAGCAGCACGACTAGCGGGGTTGATACGCAGTATTTT. Protein: CASSTTSGVDTQYF. Using reference TRBV7-2 and TRBJ2-3 for the parts outside the CDR3, the full variable domain is GAGVSQSPSNKVTEKGKDVELRCDPISGHTALYWYRQSLGQGLEFLIYFQGNSAPDKSGLPSDRFSAERTGGSVSTLTIQRTQQEDSAVYLCASSTTSGVDTQYFGPGTRLTVL.

The CDR3 loop is CASSIGQVETQYF. CDR3 DNA: TGTGCCAGCAGCATAGGACAGGTTGAGACCCAGTACTTC. The chain carries TRBV5-6 and TRBJ2-5; 7 bases are shared with TRBD1. Unmatched junction bases numbered 5, after V lost 4 bases and J lost 5 bases. The CDR3 contains 13 residues. CDR1 SGHDT and CDR2 YYEEEE come from the germline V gene.